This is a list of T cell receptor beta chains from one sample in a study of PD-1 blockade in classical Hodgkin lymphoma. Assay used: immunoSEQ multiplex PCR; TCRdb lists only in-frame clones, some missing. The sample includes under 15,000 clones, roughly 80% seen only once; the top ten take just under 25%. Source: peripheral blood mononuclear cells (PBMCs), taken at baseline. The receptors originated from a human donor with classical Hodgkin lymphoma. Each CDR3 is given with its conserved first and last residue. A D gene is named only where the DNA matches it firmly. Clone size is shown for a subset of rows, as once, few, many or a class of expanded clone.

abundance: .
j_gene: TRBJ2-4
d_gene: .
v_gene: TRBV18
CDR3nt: TGTGCCAGCTCCCCCAGAAACATTCAGTACTTC
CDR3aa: CASSPRNIQYF

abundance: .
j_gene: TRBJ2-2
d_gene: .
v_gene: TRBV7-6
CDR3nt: TGTGCCAGCAGCTTAGTGTCTCGCGGGACGAACACCGGGGAGCTGTTTTTT
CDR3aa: CASSLVSRGTNTGELFF

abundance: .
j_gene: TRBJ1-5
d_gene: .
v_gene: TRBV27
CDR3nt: TGTGCCAGCAGTTTATCAGGGACGGGCCAGCCCCAGCATTTT
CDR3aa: CASSLSGTGQPQHF

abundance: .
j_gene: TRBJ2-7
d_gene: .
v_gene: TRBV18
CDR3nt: TGTGCCAGCTCCCTGGACAGCCTCTCCTACGAGCAGTACTTC
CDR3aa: CASSLDSLSYEQYF

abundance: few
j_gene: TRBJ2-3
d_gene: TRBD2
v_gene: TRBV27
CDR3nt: TGTGCCAGCTCCGGCCAGGGTACGGGAGGGCCCCCAGATACGCAGTATTTT
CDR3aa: CASSGQGTGGPPDTQYF

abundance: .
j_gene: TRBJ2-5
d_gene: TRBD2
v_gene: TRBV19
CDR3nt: TGTGCCAGTAGTATGGGGTTAGCGGGAGGCGAAGAGACCCAGTACTTC
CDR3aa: CASSMGLAGGEETQYF

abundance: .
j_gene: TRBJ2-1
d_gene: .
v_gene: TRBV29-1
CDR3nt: TGCAGCGTAAGAGGGCAGGTAGAGGCCGGGTCCTACAATGAGCAGTTCTTC
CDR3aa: CSVRGQVEAGSYNEQFF

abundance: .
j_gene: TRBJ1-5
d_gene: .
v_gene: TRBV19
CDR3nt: TGTGCCAGTAGTATAGTAGGTAAGAATCAGCCCCAGCATTTT
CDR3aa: CASSIVGKNQPQHF

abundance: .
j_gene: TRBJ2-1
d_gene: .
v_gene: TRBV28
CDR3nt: TGTGCCAGCAGTTTATTGGGACGCGAGCAGTTCTTC
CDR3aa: CASSLLGREQFF

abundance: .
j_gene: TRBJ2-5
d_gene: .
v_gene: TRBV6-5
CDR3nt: TGTGCCAGCAGACATACCAGGGGGGTGGCGGAGACCCAGTACTTC
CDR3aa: CASRHTRGVAETQYF

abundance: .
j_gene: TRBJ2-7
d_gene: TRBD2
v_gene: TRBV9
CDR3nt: TGTGCCAGCAGCCCACGACCCGTCGGGACTAACCTCTACGAGCAGTACTTC
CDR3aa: CASSPRPVGTNLYEQYF

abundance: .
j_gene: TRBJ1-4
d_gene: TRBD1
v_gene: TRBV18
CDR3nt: TGTGCCAGCTCAACAGGGGACGGATCAACTAATGAAAAACTGTTTTTT
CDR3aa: CASSTGDGSTNEKLFF

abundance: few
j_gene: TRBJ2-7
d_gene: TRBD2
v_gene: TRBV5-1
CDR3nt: TGCGCCAGCAGTCCTCTAGCGGGAGGGACCTACGAGCAGTACTTC
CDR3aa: CASSPLAGGTYEQYF

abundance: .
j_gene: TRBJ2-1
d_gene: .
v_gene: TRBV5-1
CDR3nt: TGCGCCAGCAGCCTGCGGGGATACAATGAGCAGTTCTTC
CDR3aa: CASSLRGYNEQFF

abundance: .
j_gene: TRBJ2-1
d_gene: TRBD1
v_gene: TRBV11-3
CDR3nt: TGTGCCAGCAGCCGGGACAGGGGTGAGGGCAATGAGCAGTTCTTC
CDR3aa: CASSRDRGEGNEQFF

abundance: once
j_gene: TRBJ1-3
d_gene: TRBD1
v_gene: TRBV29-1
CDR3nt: TGCAGCGTTGGGACAGGGGGTAGCGGAAACACCATATATTTT
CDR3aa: CSVGTGGSGNTIYF

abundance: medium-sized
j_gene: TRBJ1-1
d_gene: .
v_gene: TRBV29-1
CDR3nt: TGCAGCGTCGTACGGGACACCCAAGGCGAAGCTTTCTTT
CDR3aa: CSVVRDTQGEAFF

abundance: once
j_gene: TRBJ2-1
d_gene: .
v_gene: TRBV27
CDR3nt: TGTGCCAGCAGTCGGAGCTCCTACAATGAGCAGTTCTTC
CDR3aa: CASSRSSYNEQFF

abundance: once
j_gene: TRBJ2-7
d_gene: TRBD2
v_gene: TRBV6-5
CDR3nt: TGTGCCAGCAGTAGAAGGACTAGCGGTTACTACGAGCAGTACTTC
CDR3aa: CASSRRTSGYYEQYF

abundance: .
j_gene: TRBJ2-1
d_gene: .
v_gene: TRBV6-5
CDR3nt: TGTGCCAGCACCCTACGGGGCGGGAACTACAATGAGCAGTTCTTC
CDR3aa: CASTLRGGNYNEQFF

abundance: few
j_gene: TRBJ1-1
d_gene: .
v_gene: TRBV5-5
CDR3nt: TGTGCCAGCAGCCACGTGGGTTCGAATCCCGAAGCTTTCTTT
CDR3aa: CASSHVGSNPEAFF

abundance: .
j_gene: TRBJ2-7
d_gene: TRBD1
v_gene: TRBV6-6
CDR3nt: TGTGCCAGCATCCCTACCGACAGGGTTGCCAGCGAGCAGTACTTC
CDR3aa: CASIPTDRVASEQYF

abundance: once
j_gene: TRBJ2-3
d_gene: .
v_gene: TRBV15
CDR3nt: TGTGCCACCAGCGGAAGAGATGGGGGGCTCACAGATACGCAGTATTTT
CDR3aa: CATSGRDGGLTDTQYF

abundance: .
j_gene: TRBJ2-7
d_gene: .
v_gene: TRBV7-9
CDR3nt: TGTGCCAGCAGCTCCCTGGGGCAGGACAACACCTACGAGCAGTACTTC
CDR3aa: CASSSLGQDNTYEQYF

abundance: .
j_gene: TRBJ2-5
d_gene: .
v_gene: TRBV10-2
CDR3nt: TGCGCCAGCAGTAACACGGAGACCCAGTACTTC
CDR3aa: CASSNTETQYF

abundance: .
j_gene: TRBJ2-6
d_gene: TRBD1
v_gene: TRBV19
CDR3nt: TGTGCCAGTAGTGTGGACAGGGATCCTGGGGCCAACGTCCTGACTTTC
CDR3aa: CASSVDRDPGANVLTF

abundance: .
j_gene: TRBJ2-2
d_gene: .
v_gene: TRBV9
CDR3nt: TGTGCCAGCAGCGTAGTGGGCCCCGCGAACACCGGGGAGCTGTTTTTT
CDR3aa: CASSVVGPANTGELFF

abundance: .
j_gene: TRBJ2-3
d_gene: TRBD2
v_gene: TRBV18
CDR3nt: TGTGCCAGCTCACCTAGCGGGAGGAACGCAGATACGCAGTATTTT
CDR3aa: CASSPSGRNADTQYF

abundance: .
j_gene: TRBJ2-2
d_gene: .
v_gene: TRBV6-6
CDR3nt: TGTGCCAGCAGTTACCTCCCGGTCAGCGGGGAGCTGTTTTTT
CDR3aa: CASSYLPVSGELFF

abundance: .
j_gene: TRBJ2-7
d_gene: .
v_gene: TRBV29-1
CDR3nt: TGCAGCGTCGTGAGCCCCTCGCAGGATGGGTACGAGCAGTACTTC
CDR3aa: CSVVSPSQDGYEQYF

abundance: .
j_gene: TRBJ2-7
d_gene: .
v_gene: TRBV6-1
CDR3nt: TGTGCCAGCAGTGCGCGGGACATCTCCTACGAGCAGTACTTC
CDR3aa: CASSARDISYEQYF

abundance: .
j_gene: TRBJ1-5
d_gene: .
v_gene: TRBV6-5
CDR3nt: TGTGCCAGCAGCCTTTTATACAATCAGCCCCAGCATTTT
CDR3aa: CASSLLYNQPQHF

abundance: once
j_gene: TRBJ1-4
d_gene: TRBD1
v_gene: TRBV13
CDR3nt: TGTGCCAGCAGCTTGGGACAGGGGGCAACTAATGAAAAACTGTTTTTT
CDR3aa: CASSLGQGATNEKLFF

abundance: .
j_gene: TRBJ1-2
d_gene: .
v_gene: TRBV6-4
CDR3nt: TGTGCCAGCAGCCCCGGACGTTACTATGGCTACACCTTC
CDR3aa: CASSPGRYYGYTF

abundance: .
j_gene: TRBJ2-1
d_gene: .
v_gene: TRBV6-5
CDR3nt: TGTGCCAGCAGTTTTCTGGGTAGGGGCAATGAGCAGTTCTTC
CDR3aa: CASSFLGRGNEQFF

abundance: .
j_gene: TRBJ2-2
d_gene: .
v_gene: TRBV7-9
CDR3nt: TGTGCCAGCAGCTTAGGAGGTGGCTCCACCGGGGAGCTGTTTTTT
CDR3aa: CASSLGGGSTGELFF

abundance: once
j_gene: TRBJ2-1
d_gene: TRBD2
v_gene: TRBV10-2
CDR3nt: TGCGCCAGCAGGGGGACTAGCGGGATCTACAATGAGCAGTTCTTC
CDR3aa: CASRGTSGIYNEQFF

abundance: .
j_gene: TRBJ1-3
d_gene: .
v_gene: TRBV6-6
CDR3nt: TGTGCCAGCAGTTACGGATCCTCTGGAAACACCATATATTTT
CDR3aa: CASSYGSSGNTIYF

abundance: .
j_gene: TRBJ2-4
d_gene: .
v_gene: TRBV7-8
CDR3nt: TGTGCCAGCAGCTTAGCTTCAGGGTTGGGGACCAAAAACATTCAGTACTTC
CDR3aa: CASSLASGLGTKNIQYF

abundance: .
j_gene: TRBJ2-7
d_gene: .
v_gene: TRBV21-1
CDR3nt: TGTGCCAGCTACGGCCCTTTCTACGAGCAGTACTTC
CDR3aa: CASYGPFYEQYF

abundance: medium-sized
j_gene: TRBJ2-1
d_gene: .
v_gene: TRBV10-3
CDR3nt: TGTGCCATCAGTGAGTCAGGGGATTCGGGGTTCTTC
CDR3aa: CAISESGDSGFF

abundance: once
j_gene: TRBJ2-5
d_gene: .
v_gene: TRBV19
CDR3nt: TGTGCCAGTAGTATTAAGACTAGGGGAGAGACCCAGTACTTC
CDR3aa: CASSIKTRGETQYF

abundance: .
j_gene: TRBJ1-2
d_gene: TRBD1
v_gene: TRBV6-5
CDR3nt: TGTGCCAGCAGTACTCGGACAGGGCTCGCATATGGCTACACCTTC
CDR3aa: CASSTRTGLAYGYTF

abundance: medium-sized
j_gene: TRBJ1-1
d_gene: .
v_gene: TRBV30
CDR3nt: TGTGCCTGGAATGTGGGGAACACTGAAGCTTTCTTT
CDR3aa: CAWNVGNTEAFF

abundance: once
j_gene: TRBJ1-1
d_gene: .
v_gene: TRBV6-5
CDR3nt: TGTGCCAGCAGTTACGTTGGAATTGGGTACACTGAAGCTTTCTTT
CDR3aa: CASSYVGIGYTEAFF

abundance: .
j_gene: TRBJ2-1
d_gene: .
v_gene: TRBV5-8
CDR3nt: TGTGCCAGCAGCGGTAGCAGAAGATTGGGGAACAATGAGCAGTTCTTC
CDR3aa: CASSGSRRLGNNEQFF

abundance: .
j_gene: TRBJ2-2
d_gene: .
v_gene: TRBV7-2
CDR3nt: TGTGCCAGCCACACGGGTCTGGGGGAGCTGTTTTTT
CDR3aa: CASHTGLGELFF

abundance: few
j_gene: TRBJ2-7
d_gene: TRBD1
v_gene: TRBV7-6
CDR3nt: TGTGCCAGCAGCCTGGGACAGGAGTACGAGCAGTACTTC
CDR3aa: CASSLGQEYEQYF

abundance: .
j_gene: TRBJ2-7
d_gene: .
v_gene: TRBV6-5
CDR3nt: TGTGCCAGCAGTTACTCGAGACCCTACGAGCAGTACTTC
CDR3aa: CASSYSRPYEQYF

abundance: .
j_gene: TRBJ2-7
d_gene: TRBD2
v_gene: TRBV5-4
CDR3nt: TGTGCCAGTGCTAGCGGTTCCTCTATAGAGCAGTACTTC
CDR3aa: CASASGSSIEQYF

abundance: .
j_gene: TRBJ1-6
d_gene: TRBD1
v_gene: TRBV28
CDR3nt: TGTGCCAGCAGTTTTCAGGGGGTAAATTCACCCCTCCACTTT
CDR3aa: CASSFQGVNSPLHF

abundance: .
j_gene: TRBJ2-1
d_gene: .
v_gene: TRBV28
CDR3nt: TGTGCCAGCAGTTTATCGCGGGGTTCCTACAATGAGCAGTTCTTC
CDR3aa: CASSLSRGSYNEQFF